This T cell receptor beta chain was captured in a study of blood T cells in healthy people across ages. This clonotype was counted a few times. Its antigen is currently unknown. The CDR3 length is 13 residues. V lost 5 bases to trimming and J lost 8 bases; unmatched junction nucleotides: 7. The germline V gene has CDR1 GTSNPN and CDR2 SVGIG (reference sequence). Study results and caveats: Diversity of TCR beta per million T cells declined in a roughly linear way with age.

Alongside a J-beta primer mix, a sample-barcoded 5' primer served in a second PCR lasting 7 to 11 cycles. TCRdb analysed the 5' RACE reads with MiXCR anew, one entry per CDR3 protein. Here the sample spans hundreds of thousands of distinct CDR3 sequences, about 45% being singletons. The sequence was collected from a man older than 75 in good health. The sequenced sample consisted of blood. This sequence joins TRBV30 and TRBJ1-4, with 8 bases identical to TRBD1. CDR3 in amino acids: CAWARGRQEKLFF. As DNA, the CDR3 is TGTGCCTGGGCCAGGGGGCGACAAGAAAAACTGTTTTTT.